Reported below is one TCR beta chain. What it recognizes is unknown. The data derive from a study of OX40 agonist ivuxolimab in advanced cancers. Across the whole study: Partial responses, seen in three patients, involved one hepatocellular carcinoma and two cutaneous melanomas.

Regarding the study as a whole: Low normalized T-cell clonal expansion was also seen in some nonresponders. Dose levels from 0.1 to 3.0 mg/kg saw CD4+ and CD8+ blood T cells expand clonally by week 6. Compared with CD4+, CD8+ T cells on average had more expanded clones.

The assay was immunoSEQ multiplex PCR, and TCRdb's table has in-frame clones only and misses some. The sample consists of about 49,000 clones, about 88% of them appearing once. Germline V gene data show CDR1 as SEHNR and CDR2 as FQNEAQ (reference sequence). J gave up 6 bases and V 10 bases, and 12 bases lay outside the gene matches. The CDR3 spans 15 residues. This rearrangement joins TRBV7-9 to TRBJ2-3; TRBD2 matches at 11 bases. Sequencing used CD4+ or CD8+ T cells sorted from blood, obtained in a trial of the OX40 agonist ivuxolimab. The clonotype comes from an adult with an advanced solid tumor such as melanoma, head and neck, liver or kidney cancer. The CDR3 loop is CAIQRLAGTGDTQYF. CDR3 in DNA: TGTGCCATCCAGAGACTAGCGGGGACTGGGGATACGCAGTATTTT. The variable domain in full, with the rest retrieved from reference TRBV7-9 and TRBJ2-3, is DTGVSQNPRHKITKRGQNVTFRCDPISEHNRLYWYRQTLGQGPEFLTYFQNEAQLEKSRLLSDRFSAERPKGSFSTLEIQRTEQGDSAMYLCAIQRLAGTGDTQYFGPGTRLTVL.